This TCR beta chain was captured in a study of blood T cell repertoires in COVID-19. About the study: In each case, the material was cDNA or gDNA derived from T cells, B-cell-depleted T cells, or PBMCs.

Germline V lookup: CDR1 LNHDA, CDR2 SQIVND (reference sequence). With 6 bases clipped from V and 6 bases from J, the junction kept 15 bases outside the gene matches. This CDR3 contains 17 residues. Original data processing: Counts of nucleated cells, estimated from reference gene primer amplification, were obtained. TCRdb's copy holds only in-frame clones and misses some; the assay was immunoSEQ multiplex PCR. Clone size and V and J calls were adopted from that table, with D and trimming inferred from the DNA. This sample yields approximately 30,000 clones, of which approximately 84% are seen a single time; less than 20% belongs to the top ten.

This chain uses TRBV19 with TRBJ2-2; 8 bases are shared with TRBD2. This clonotype was obtained from a man aged 70 or older with active COVID-19. Material for sequencing was peripheral blood. CDR3 bases: TGTGCCAGTAGGCCGGGACGGAGCCTCGGGGGGGCCGGGGAGCTGTTTTTT. Its protein product is CASRPGRSLGGAGELFF.